What follows is one TCR beta chain and its context. The antigen it recognizes is unknown. No base-level quality is on record; no much larger clone is a single base apart. This entry belongs to a study of blood T cell repertoires in COVID-19 (dated by TCRdb to about 2020). Some background on the complete study: Samples from collaborators originated in the United States, Italy and Spain and spanned both the acute and convalescent phases of COVID-19. The prospective study material was composed of cDNA or gDNA derived from T cells, B-cell-depleted T cells, or PBMCs. Where HLA class I and class II types were available, the types were taken from metadata supplied by the sample provider, not from assay-based typing. The samples were drawn from the first 160 participants of the ongoing ImmuneRACE study and from 1,254 subjects provided by 6 global collaborators. Subjects who had been exposed to COVID-19, were actively infected with it, or had recovered from it provided the deeply sampled blood TCRbeta repertoires that made up the dataset. The repertoires were released in a freely available public database meant as a resource for research on the immune response to SARS-CoV-2. A de-identified subject ID, COVID-19 status, age in years and sex were almost always included in the sample metadata. General study outcomes and caveats: The quantity of clinical and demographic metadata differed by source and by participant and was supplied without curation.

The immunoSEQ Assay, a bias-controlled multiplex PCR, was used to amplify TCRbeta CDR3 regions from genomic DNA. From the authors' description of their analysis: The number of nucleated cells in each sample was estimated by amplification of reference gene primers within the assay. Sequence reads were collapsed and filtered to measure the absolute abundance of every unique TCRbeta CDR3 rearrangement. For each sample, productive Simpson clonality was calculated as the square root of Simpson's diversity index over productive rearrangements. The source is immuneACCESS, and TCRdb retained only in-frame sequences with V and J called. Part of the clones is not carried over; for the studies checked, unresolved V genes explain less than half of this, and the remainder is unexplained. The D gene and trimming were derived from the DNA, and the V and J assignments and clone size from that table. The sample table shows some 240,000 clones, and approximately 88% are seen once. The ten largest make up 3.1% of the sample.

Participants in the prospective study were enrolled through a virtual design, were aged 18 to 89 years, and lived in 20 to 30 United States geographic areas. In the prospective study, cohorts were assigned on the basis of participant-reported clinical history obtained from a screening survey and a study questionnaire. Exposed participants had been in contact with someone with a PCR-confirmed or clinician-diagnosed COVID-19 case within 2 weeks of study entry. In the prospective study, whole blood, serum and a nasopharyngeal or oropharyngeal swab were collected from each participant by mobile phlebotomists. Prospective study participants could optionally give additional blood draws and questionnaires over a 2-month period. Blood samples from the prospective study were shipped frozen or at room temperature prior to DNA extraction. After removal of 7 bases from V and 4 bases from J, the junction retains 8 bases not matched to a gene. Inclusive of the bounding cysteine and phenylalanine, the CDR3 is 14 residues long. The kept DNA is CDR3 alone, 42 bases in frame from the first base. For CDR1 and CDR2, the germline V gene (reference sequence) lists WNHNN and SYGVQD.

Sequencing used PBMCs or T cells enriched from blood (not recorded which). The chain uses TRBV10-1 and TRBJ2-3; 7 of the junction bases match TRBD2. This receptor was identified in a woman aged 40 to 50 who had been exposed to COVID-19. This receptor has the CDR3 CASTSESGADTQYF. In nucleotides, the sequence is TGCGCCAGCACCTCGGAGAGCGGGGCAGATACGCAGTATTTT.